What follows are 5 T cell receptor beta chains derived from one specimen sequenced in a study of cytomegalovirus exposure and HLA in healthy donors listed by TCRdb under 2017. The method was the immunoSEQ multiplex PCR assay. For the multiplex PCR, a mixture combining 60 forward primers for TCR Vbeta segments and 13 reverse primers for TCR Jbeta segments was used. Drawn from immuneACCESS, this table holds only the in-frame rearrangements with V and J called that TCRdb kept. Clones are partly lost; checked studies trace under half to an unresolved V gene and leave the rest unexplained. The sample table on file contains some 76,000 clones. Of the sample, 4% to 6% is held by the ten largest clones. Sequencing was done on a sample of PBMCs. The receptors here all came from a man aged 40-49 years in good health and CMV-seronegative.

The J gene is TRBJ2-7, the V gene TRBV6-5, with 7 bases that match TRBD1. Trimming took 6 bases from V and 2 from J; bases not matched to a gene: 7. The CDR3 sequence is 14 residues long. Germline lookup yields CDR1 MNHEY and CDR2 SVGAGI. In DNA, the CDR3 is TGTGCCAGCAGGAGGTTGACAGGGCCCTACGAGCAGTACTTC. Its protein is CASRRLTGPYEQYF.

The chain employs TRBV5-4 and TRBJ2-1; 8 bases are shared with TRBD1. CDR3 length: 18 amino acids. Trimming at V came to 0 bases and at J to 5 bases, leaving 13 bases not matched to a gene. Germline CDR1 reads SGHNT; CDR2 reads YYREEE (reference sequence). The chain's CDR3 is CASSLGGPGGFFDNEQFF. CDR3 DNA: TGTGCCAGCAGCTTGGGCGGACCAGGGGGCTTTTTCGACAATGAGCAGTTCTTC.

The chain is built from TRBV11-3 and TRBJ2-3; TRBD2 matches at 7 bases. This CDR3 spans 14 amino acids. The V gene's germline CDR1 is SGHNT and CDR2 YENEEA. The V gene end was trimmed by 4 bases and the J gene end by 4 bases; junction bases not matched to a gene: 5. The DNA for the CDR3 is TGTGCCAGCAGCTCCCGGACTAGTCCAGATACGCAGTATTTT. It encodes CASSSRTSPDTQYF.

This chain connects TRBV14 to TRBJ1-1, with TRBD1 as a possible D gene (6 bases). Looked up from germline, CDR1 is SGHDN and CDR2 is FVKESK. The CDR3 sequence is 13 residues long. The V end lost 4 bases, the J end lost 5 bases, and 11 bases lay between the germline ends. The CDR3: CASSLQGGTEAFF. The CDR3 DNA reads as TGTGCCAGCAGCCTACAGGGAGGGACTGAAGCTTTCTTT.

J is TRBJ1-1 and V is TRBV7-2; perhaps TRBD1 as D (5 bases). V gave up 1 base and J gave up 2 bases, with 14 bases separating them. The CDR3 runs 16 residues. In germline, CDR1 is SGHTA, CDR2 FQGNSA. CDR3 nucleotides: TGTGCCAGCAGCTTAGGGCGGGGGTTCGGAAACACTGAAGCTTTCTTT. Amino acid sequence: CASSLGRGFGNTEAFF.